The 15 T cell receptor beta chains given below trace back to one sample, sequenced in a study of T cell changes during pregnancy in multiple sclerosis. Data came from immunoSEQ multiplex PCR; TCRdb stores just in-frame clones and leaves some out. This table has about 83,000 clones, about 95% appearing once. This specimen was peripheral blood, taken in the second trimester of pregnancy. These TCRs come from a female donor with multiple sclerosis, enrolled in a pregnancy study.

Concerning this clone: One end of the junction fails to match germline, which may point to a read error. The V gene is TRBV28, the J gene TRBJ1-3, with D possibly TRBD1 on 6 matching bases. This CDR3 has 10 amino acids. Germline CDR1 MDHEN, CDR2 SYDVKM. CDR3 sequence: CPGAGNTIYF. The CDR3 DNA reads TGCCCAGGGGCTGGAAACACCATATATTTT.

The chain links TRBV4-2 to TRBJ1-2; D gene ambiguous. CDR1 is LGHNA and CDR2 is YNFKEQ in the germline V gene. This CDR3 has 15 amino acids. Trimming took off 1 base at V and 0 bases at J, with 9 bases between the two ends. The CDR3 DNA reads TGTGCCAGCAGCCAAGCTCCGGGAGCTAACTATGGCTACACCTTC. This translates into CASSQAPGANYGYTF.

This rearrangement joins TRBV11-2 to TRBJ2-7; D is possibly TRBD1 (5 bases). V was cut by 2 bases and J by 2 bases, with 13 bases left in between. This CDR3 has 15 residues. Germline CDR1 is SGHAT and CDR2 is FQNNGV. The CDR3 DNA reads TGTGCCAGCAGCTTAAACAGGCCGGGTCCCTACGAGCAGTACTTC. Translating gives CASSLNRPGPYEQYF.

The chain recombines TRBV7-9 with TRBJ2-7; 9 nucleotides line up with TRBD1. V gave up 3 bases and J gave up 3 bases; unmatched junction bases: 12. CDR1 SEHNR and CDR2 FQNEAQ come from the germline V gene (reference sequence). This CDR3 has 17 residues. CDR3: CASSLGLSGTGLYEQYF. The CDR3, as DNA: TGTGCCAGCAGCTTGGGCCTCTCCGGGACAGGGCTCTACGAGCAGTACTTC.

The V gene is TRBV19, the J gene TRBJ2-1; D possibly corresponds to TRBD1 (6 bases). The CDR3 runs to 15 residues. V lost 2 bases and J 6 bases, leaving 14 bases between the germline ends. Germline values: CDR1 LNHDA, CDR2 SQIVND (reference sequence). The CDR3 DNA is TGTGCCAGTAGTATACAGGGGCGCAGGGGCAATGAGCAGTTCTTC. Its translation is CASSIQGRRGNEQFF.

The chain links TRBV7-2 to TRBJ2-1; 7 bases are shared with TRBD2. Trimming took 5 bases from V and 1 from J; bases not matched to a gene: 11. In germline, CDR1 is SGHTA, CDR2 FQGNSA. The CDR3 consists of 17 residues. CDR3 residues: CASSLAGVYESYNEQFF. CDR3 coding DNA: TGTGCCAGCAGCCTCGCGGGAGTCTACGAGTCCTACAATGAGCAGTTCTTC.

The V gene is TRBV18, the J gene TRBJ2-7; D may be TRBD2 (6 bases). The CDR3 is made up of 16 amino acids. Per the germline V gene, CDR1 is KGHSH and CDR2 is LQKENI. Trimming stripped 2 bases from V and 6 bases from J, with 20 bases between. CDR3 nucleotide sequence: TGTGCCAGCTCACCAGCGGGACTGACACTGAGGGGCGAGCAGTACTTC. Its protein is CASSPAGLTLRGEQYF. The full variable domain, rest sourced from reference TRBV18 and TRBJ2-7, is NAGVMQNPRHLVRRRGQEARLRCSPMKGHSHVYWYRQLPEEGLKFMVYLQKENIIDESGMPKERFSAEFPKEGPSILRIQQVVRGDSAAYFCASSPAGLTLRGEQYFGPGTRLTVT.

The rearrangement uses TRBV29-1 and TRBJ1-1, with TRBD1 matching 9 bases. The J segment lost 6 bases and the V segment lost 4 bases, leaving 15 bases of the junction unmatched. This CDR3 has 16 amino acids. The germline V gene has CDR1 SQVTM and CDR2 ANQGSEA. The CDR3 nucleotides read TGCAGCGTTGGGGGACAGGGAGGACCTTATCGGGCTGAAGCTTTCTTT. Its translation is CSVGGQGGPYRAEAFF.

This clone showed up just once. The J gene is TRBJ2-1, the V gene TRBV7-9, with D uncertain. The germline CDR1 and CDR2 sequences are SEHNR and FQNEAQ (reference sequence). V was pared by 11 bases and J by 9 bases, with 17 bases between. The CDR3 is 12 amino acids. CDR3 sequence (DNA): TGTGCCGCCCAAAAAAAGTCGGGTGAGCAGTTCTTC. Translating it yields CAAQKKSGEQFF.

The CDR3 DNA is TGTGCCAGCAGCCCCTCCGGACTAGCGGGAGACAATGAGCAGTTCTTC. This codes for CASSPSGLAGDNEQFF. V gene TRBV11-3 combines with J gene TRBJ2-1, with TRBD2 identical over 13 bases. CDR1 is SGHNT, CDR2 YENEEA, per germline. With 5 bases clipped from V and 5 bases from J, the junction kept 6 bases outside the gene matches. The CDR3 has 16 residues.

The chain uses TRBV2 and TRBJ2-3; 9 bases are a match to TRBD2. This CDR3 is 15 amino acids long. V lost 6 bases, J lost 2 bases, and 6 bases stayed unmatched. Germline CDR1 SNHLY, CDR2 FYNNEI. The chain's CDR3 is CASSPTSGDTDTQYF. CDR3 DNA sequence: TGTGCCAGCAGCCCGACTAGCGGTGACACAGATACGCAGTATTTT.

The J gene is TRBJ2-1, the V gene TRBV7-5; the tabulated D call, TRBD1, remains unverified against the DNA. TRBV7-5 is deemed a pseudogene. The CDR3 is 16 amino acids. CDR3 residues: CVRSLAVQGQGNEQFF. The CDR3 DNA reads as TGTGTCAGAAGCTTAGCGGTACAGGGGCAGGGCAATGAGCAGTTCTTC.

This clone was picked up one time. V and J are TRBV30 and TRBJ2-3, with a possible D match to TRBD2 (5 bases). CDR1 is GTSNPN and CDR2 is SVGIG in the germline V gene (reference sequence). This CDR3 spans 13 amino acids. Trimming shortened V by 1 base and J by 3 bases, and 8 bases separated the two germline ends. CDR3 protein: CAWSDGGTDTQYF. The CDR3 DNA reads TGTGCCTGGAGTGACGGAGGTACAGATACGCAGTATTTT.

CDR3 coding DNA: TGTGCCAGCAGTGATGGACTAGCGAGCACCGGGGAGCTGTTTTTT. It yields the protein CASSDGLASTGELFF. The V call is TRBV6-4, the J call TRBJ2-2; 9 bases match TRBD2. V gave up 3 bases and J gave up 4 bases; unmatched junction bases: 3. Germline V gives CDR1 MRHNA, CDR2 SNTAGT. This CDR3 has 15 residues.

This chain joins TRBV9 and TRBJ2-1; the D gene is possibly TRBD1 (6 bases). In germline, CDR1 is SGDLS, CDR2 YYNGEE. The CDR3 contains 12 residues. The V and J ends lost 3 bases and 8 bases respectively, with 9 bases between them. The CDR3 nucleotides read TGTGCCAGCAGCGAAGGGGGAGATGAGCAGTTCTTC. Translated: CASSEGGDEQFF.